Each of the 27 T cell receptor beta chains below was sequenced from the same sample in a study of T cell changes during pregnancy in multiple sclerosis. Some clones are missing from TCRdb's copy, which holds only in-frame ones; the method was immunoSEQ multiplex PCR. The repertoire has 20,000 to 25,000 clones, approximately 90% of them found once; the top ten carry approximately 0.63%. Sequences were derived from CD4+ T cells from peripheral blood mononuclear cells, sampled after pregnancy. These receptors were collected from a female donor in good health, enrolled as a control in a pregnancy study.

This rearrangement joins TRBV7-9 to TRBJ1-1, with 10 nucleotides matching TRBD1. This CDR3 is built from 15 residues. J gave up 4 bases and V 5 bases, and 7 bases lay outside the gene matches. The germline V gene encodes CDR1 SEHNR and CDR2 FQNEAQ (reference sequence). This CDR3 is CASSPGQGTTTEAFF. The CDR3 DNA follows: TGTGCCAGCAGCCCGGGACAGGGGACGACCACTGAAGCTTTCTTT.

The CDR3 nucleotides are TGCGCCAGCTCCCCTGACAACAACTATGGCTACACCTTC. This codes for CASSPDNNYGYTF. This chain uses TRBV10-2 with TRBJ1-2; D unclear. The germline gives CDR1 WSHSY, CDR2 SAAADI. This CDR3 region has 13 residues. Deletions cut 8 bases from V and 2 bases from J, with 12 bases between.

V and J are TRBV5-4 and TRBJ2-5; 13 nucleotides align to TRBD2. CDR1 and CDR2 from the germline V gene are SGHNT and YYREEE (reference sequence). The CDR3 runs to 17 residues. V was pared by 0 bases and J by 3 bases, with 5 bases of the junction left unmatched. CDR3 loop: CASSLDGLAGEEETQYF. CDR3 sequence (DNA): TGTGCCAGCAGCTTGGACGGACTAGCGGGGGAGGAAGAGACCCAGTACTTC.

The chain carries TRBV18 and TRBJ2-3, with 10 bases matching TRBD2. The length of the CDR3 is 16 residues. With 3 bases clipped from V and 4 bases from J, the junction kept 7 bases outside the gene matches. The V gene's germline CDR1 is KGHSH and CDR2 LQKENI. Here the CDR3 reads CASSPRGTSGADTQYF. The DNA for the CDR3 is TGTGCCAGCTCACCCAGAGGAACTAGCGGGGCAGATACGCAGTATTTT.

V gene TRBV7-3 combines with J gene TRBJ2-3; 9 bases match TRBD1. Trimming cost V 0 bases and J 14 bases; bases outside gene matches: 9. Germline lookup yields CDR1 SGHTA and CDR2 FQGTGA. This CDR3 has 14 residues. The CDR3 DNA follows: TGTGCCAGCAGCTTAACTGTATCCGGGACAGGGTGGTATTTT. It specifies CASSLTVSGTGWYF. The entire variable domain, with the rest obtained from reference TRBV7-3 and TRBJ2-3, is as follows: GAGVSQTPSNKVTEKGKYVELRCDPISGHTALYWYRQSLGQGPEFLIYFQGTGAADDSGLPNDRFFAVRPEGSVSTLKIQRTERGDSAVYLCASSLTVSGTGWYFGPGTRLTVL.

V is TRBV19 and J is TRBJ2-5; 10 bases agree with TRBD2. This CDR3 has 18 residues. J gave up 2 bases and V 1 base, and 10 bases lay outside the gene matches. CDR1 and CDR2 (germline): LNHDA, SQIVND (reference sequence). The CDR3 DNA sequence: TGTGCCAGTAGTATAGGAATAGCGGGGGGCTTCACACAAGAGACCCAGTACTTC. It specifies CASSIGIAGGFTQETQYF.

The gene calls are TRBV7-2 and TRBJ2-2; D possibly corresponds to TRBD1 (6 bases). V was pared by 2 bases and J by 6 bases, with 13 bases between. The CDR3 consists of 15 residues. Germline V lookup: CDR1 SGHTA, CDR2 FQGNSA. CDR3 sequence: CASSLRGTSAGELFF. The CDR3 nucleotides read TGTGCCAGCAGCTTAAGAGGGACATCCGCCGGGGAGCTGTTTTTT.

This clone was observed a few times. This chain joins TRBV30 and TRBJ2-7; perhaps TRBD1 as D (6 bases). Deletions cut 1 base from V and 1 base from J, with 8 bases between. This CDR3 is 13 amino acids long. Germline loops: CDR1 GTSNPN, CDR2 SVGIG (reference sequence). The CDR3 spells CAWSADRSYEQYF. In DNA, the CDR3 is TGTGCCTGGAGTGCCGACAGGTCCTACGAGCAGTACTTC.

The chain recombines TRBV5-8 with TRBJ2-1, with 10 bases matching TRBD2. The CDR3 is 16 amino acids. The ends lost 9 bases at V and 7 bases at J; junction bases unmatched: 16. Per the germline V gene, CDR1 is SGHTS and CDR2 is YDEGEE. Here the CDR3 DNA reads TGTGCCACCCACACCTCTAGCGGGAGAAGATCGAATGAGCAGTTCTTC. Protein sequence: CATHTSSGRRSNEQFF.

This chain joins TRBV30 and TRBJ1-6; tentative D call: TRBD1 (6 bases). Trimming pared 4 bases from V and 5 bases from J, leaving 15 bases between. The CDR3 has 15 residues. Germline V gene lookup returns CDR1 GTSNPN and CDR2 SVGIG (reference sequence). The chain's CDR3 is CAWITGNGDNSPLHF. The CDR3 coding sequence is TGTGCCTGGATTACAGGGAATGGCGATAATTCACCCCTCCACTTT.

This clone was detected a few times. The rearrangement uses TRBV2 and TRBJ1-4; 7 bases line up with TRBD1. Germline V lookup: CDR1 SNHLY, CDR2 FYNNEI. CDR3 length equals 16 residues. J gave up 3 bases and V 5 bases, and 9 bases lay outside the gene matches. CDR3 DNA: TGTGCCAGCAGTACTCGGCAGGGGGGCTCTAATGAAAAACTGTTTTTT. This encodes CASSTRQGGSNEKLFF.

The count of this clone is one. V usage is TRBV6-5 and J usage is TRBJ2-7; D ambiguous. V was cut by 3 bases and J by 2 bases, with 11 bases left in between. CDR1 and CDR2 from the germline V gene are MNHEY and SVGAGI. This CDR3 has 14 amino acids. The DNA of the CDR3 is TGTGCCAGCAGTTATGGGCATCTGACCTACGAGCAGTACTTC. It encodes CASSYGHLTYEQYF.

V and J are TRBV7-9 and TRBJ2-4; 16 bases align to TRBD2. The CDR3 loop spans 18 amino acids. Germline CDR1 is SEHNR and CDR2 is FQNEAQ (reference sequence). V shed 2 bases and J 8 bases; nucleotides not matched to a gene: 9. CDR3 sequence: CASSLTGLAGGPLDIQYF. The CDR3 bases are TGTGCCAGCAGCTTAACGGGACTAGCGGGAGGGCCTTTGGACATTCAGTACTTC.

The CDR3 loop reads CASTVAGGPGDEQFF. CDR3 bases: TGTGCCAGCACCGTAGCGGGAGGGCCTGGGGATGAGCAGTTCTTC. The chain has TRBV25-1 and TRBJ2-1, with 11 bases aligning to TRBD2. Unmatched junction bases numbered 10, after V lost 7 bases and J lost 8 bases. The CDR3 extends over 15 amino acids. Germline V lookup: CDR1 MGHDK, CDR2 SYGVNS.

V is TRBV7-2 and J is TRBJ2-1; 7 nucleotides line up with TRBD1. Germline lookup yields CDR1 SGHTA and CDR2 FQGNSA. This CDR3 comprises 14 residues. With 8 bases clipped from V and 2 bases from J, the junction kept 6 bases outside the gene matches. The CDR3 DNA follows: TGTGCCAGCGGAGACAGGGTCGCCTACAATGAGCAGTTCTTC. Its translation: CASGDRVAYNEQFF.

The V and J genes are TRBV19 and TRBJ2-7; 11 bases are a match to TRBD2. Germline CDR1 reads LNHDA; CDR2 reads SQIVND (reference sequence). The CDR3 loop spans 14 amino acids. The V segment lost 6 bases and the J segment 4 bases; nucleotides outside the gene matches: 5. CDR3 sequence: CASRVTSGVYEQYF. CDR3 in DNA: TGTGCCAGTAGGGTGACTAGCGGGGTTTACGAGCAGTACTTC.

The V gene is TRBV11-2, the J gene TRBJ2-1; 8 bases map to TRBD2. CDR1 and CDR2 from the germline V gene are SGHAT and FQNNGV. J gave up 1 base and V 4 bases, and 12 bases lay outside the gene matches. There are 18 residues in the CDR3. In DNA, the CDR3 is TGTGCCAGCAGCTACCCACGGGGGGGCCCGTGGTCCTACAATGAGCAGTTCTTC. It translates to CASSYPRGGPWSYNEQFF.

This chain joins TRBV11-2 and TRBJ2-1; D is unresolved. The CDR3 is made up of 16 amino acids. V dropped 4 bases and J dropped 1 base, with 14 bases sitting between them. The V gene's germline CDR1 is SGHAT and CDR2 FQNNGV. The CDR3 DNA sequence: TGTGCCAGCAGCTCCTTTATAGGCGGATCCTACAATGAGCAGTTCTTC. Translated: CASSSFIGGSYNEQFF.

The sample holds a few counts of this clone. The chain uses TRBV10-2 and TRBJ1-6; D is undetermined. CDR1 and CDR2 (germline): WSHSY, SAAADI. Trimming left V 7 bases short and J 7 bases short, with 14 bases between. The CDR3 consists of 14 residues. The CDR3 loop reads CASTRSGVNSPLHF. In DNA, the CDR3 is TGCGCCAGCACCCGATCGGGAGTCAATTCACCCCTCCACTTT.

The J gene is TRBJ2-1, the V gene TRBV7-2; 9 nucleotides align to TRBD1. Per germline, CDR1 SGHTA and CDR2 FQGNSA. This CDR3 has 15 residues. V lost 5 bases and J lost 7; bases outside the gene matches: 9. The CDR3 loop reads CASSPGTGQKNEQFF. The CDR3 coding sequence is TGTGCCAGCAGCCCCGGGACAGGGCAGAAGAATGAGCAGTTCTTC.

The CDR3 region is CASRRRDRDTDTQYF. DNA of the CDR3: TGTGCCAGCAGACGCCGGGACAGGGACACAGATACGCAGTATTTT. The genes are TRBV6-5 and TRBJ2-3; 9 nucleotides line up with TRBD1. The CDR3 has 15 amino acids. The J segment lost 2 bases and the V segment lost 6 bases, leaving 6 bases of the junction unmatched. Germline V gene data show CDR1 as MNHEY and CDR2 as SVGAGI.

The V call is TRBV28, the J call TRBJ2-7, with 10 bases aligning to TRBD2. The germline gives CDR1 MDHEN, CDR2 SYDVKM. The CDR3 is 15 residues long. J gave up 7 bases and V 5 bases, and 11 bases lay outside the gene matches. For the CDR3, the DNA is TGTGCCAGCAGTGGGGGGATAGCGGGAGGTTGGGAGCAGTACTTC. The encoded protein is CASSGGIAGGWEQYF.

A single count supports this clone. The rearrangement uses TRBV6-1 and TRBJ1-2; D may be TRBD1 (5 bases). The CDR3 totals 14 residues. Germline-derived CDR1 and CDR2 are MNHNS and SASEGT. V dropped 6 bases and J dropped 4 bases, with 15 bases sitting between them. The CDR3 nucleotides are TGTGCCAGCAGCTTGCAGGGTAGCCCCTATGGCTACACCTTC. It yields the protein CASSLQGSPYGYTF.

This clone was counted once. The chain employs TRBV7-2 and TRBJ2-1, with no clear D. Germline lookup yields CDR1 SGHTA and CDR2 FQGNSA. Trimming took off 1 base at V and 6 bases at J, with 7 bases between the two ends. This CDR3 spans 13 amino acids. This chain's CDR3 is CASSLEEFNEQFF. The CDR3 DNA is TGTGCCAGCAGCTTAGAAGAGTTCAATGAGCAGTTCTTC.

The chain couples TRBV11-2 to TRBJ2-5; 8 nucleotides match TRBD2. Germline V gene lookup returns CDR1 SGHAT and CDR2 FQNNGV. Germline trimming cut 3 bases from V and 4 bases from J; bases unmatched to any gene: 1. The CDR3 runs to 13 residues. As DNA, the CDR3 is TGTGCCAGCAGCTTCACTAGCGGAGAGACCCAGTACTTC. Translation gives CASSFTSGETQYF.

The J gene is TRBJ1-4, the V gene TRBV19, with unresolved D. Germline CDR1 LNHDA, CDR2 SQIVND (reference sequence). This CDR3 region has 13 residues. Trimming pared 6 bases from V and 1 base from J, leaving 6 bases between. The DNA for the CDR3 is TGTGCCAGTAGGGTTAGAACTAATGAAAAACTGTTTTTT. Translating it yields CASRVRTNEKLFF.

The rearrangement joins TRBV11-2 to TRBJ2-2; 10 bases align to TRBD2. CDR3 length: 17 amino acids. The germline CDR1 and CDR2 sequences are SGHAT and FQNNGV. Trimming took 3 bases from V and 3 from J; bases not matched to a gene: 7. The CDR3 protein is CASSLSGGAGDTGELFF. In nucleotides, the CDR3 is TGTGCCAGCAGCTTGAGCGGGGGGGCCGGGGACACCGGGGAGCTGTTTTTT.